The 14 T cell receptor beta chains in this list originate from one sample, sequenced in a study of Graves' ophthalmopathy and Graves' hyperthyroidism. Using RNA transcripts, the TCR beta CDR3 regions were amplified. HTBI-primed first-round RT-PCR preceded second-round multiplex PCR. TCRdb reprocessed the multiplex PCR reads via MiXCR and lists one record per CDR3 protein. The sample lists roughly 600,000 distinct CDR3 sequences, under 45% occurring once. Material: peripheral blood or thyroid tissue (not recorded which). The receptors were gathered from an adult man with Graves' hyperthyroidism.

This clonotype has a count of ten or more. The chain has TRBV20-1 and TRBJ2-5, with 7 bases aligning to TRBD2. Germline trimming cut 4 bases from V and 3 bases from J; bases unmatched to any gene: 8. The CDR3 runs to 14 residues. From germline, CDR1 is DFQATT and CDR2 SNEGSKA (reference sequence). CDR3: CSAMPGTMEETQYF. In nucleotides, the CDR3 is TGCAGTGCTATGCCCGGGACTATGGAAGAGACCCAGTACTTC.

On this clonotype itself: Mismatch with germline at one junction end may stem from a read error. This chain connects TRBV7-9 to TRBJ2-2, with 9 bases fitting TRBD1. Germline V gives CDR1 SEHNR, CDR2 FQNEAQ (reference sequence). This CDR3 is built from 14 residues. Here the CDR3 reads CASSQFTRDREQFF. In DNA form, the CDR3 reads TGTGCCAGCAGCCAGTTTACCCGGGACAGGGAGCAGTTTTTT.

This chain links TRBV12-5 with TRBJ1-4; weak D call: TRBD1 (6 bases). Trimming removed 2 bases at V and 6 bases at J, with 16 bases between. Germline CDR1 and CDR2: LGHNT and FRNRAP. CDR3 length equals 16 residues. Here the CDR3 reads CASGLTARGKHEKLFF. The CDR3 region has the DNA TGTGCTAGTGGTTTGACTGCCAGGGGCAAGCATGAAAAACTGTTTTTT.

This clonotype showed up many times. The chain recombines TRBV7-9 with TRBJ1-1; perhaps TRBD1 as D (6 bases). The CDR3 sequence is 17 residues long. Per germline, CDR1 SEHNR and CDR2 FQNEAQ (reference sequence). The germline V and J ends were trimmed by 0 bases and 4 bases, with 18 bases remaining between them. CDR3 region: CASSLASGAQGLTEAFF. CDR3 coding DNA: TGTGCCAGCAGCTTAGCGAGTGGTGCACAGGGTCTCACTGAAGCTTTCTTT.

This clonotype appeared a few times. The rearrangement links TRBV7-2 to TRBJ1-4; no definite D call. The CDR3 is 15 amino acids. Trimming took off 4 bases at V and 4 bases at J, with 13 bases between the two ends. Germline loops: CDR1 SGHTA, CDR2 FQGNSA. The CDR3 is CASSSTGIYNEKLFF. DNA of the CDR3: TGTGCCAGCAGCTCCACCGGGATCTATAATGAAAAACTGTTTTTT.

The chain combines TRBV29-1 with TRBJ1-5, with D perhaps TRBD1 (6 bases). The CDR3 extends over 13 amino acids. CDR1 and CDR2 from the germline V gene are SQVTM and ANQGSEA. CDR3 amino acids: CSAEGVGNQPQHF. As DNA, the CDR3 is TGCAGTGCTGAGGGGGTCGGCAATCAGCCCCAGCATTTT. Filled out from reference TRBV29-1 and TRBJ1-5, the complete variable domain reads SAVISQKPSRDICQRGTSLTIQCQVDSQVTMMFWYRQQPGQSLTLIATANQGSEATYESGFVIDKFPISRPNLTFSTLTVSNMSPEDSSIYLCSAEGVGNQPQHFGDGTRLSIL.

The chain is built from TRBV29-1 and TRBJ2-5; possible D gene TRBD1, 5 bases. Trimming removed 2 bases from V and 2 bases from J, with 12 bases in between. The CDR3 spans 14 residues. Germline loops: CDR1 SQVTM, CDR2 ANQGSEA. The CDR3 region has the DNA TGCAGCGTTGAATACACGACAGAGCAAGAGACCCAGTACTTC. Its translation: CSVEYTTEQETQYF.

This clonotype was picked up many times. V is TRBV19 and J is TRBJ2-7; maybe TRBD1 (5 bases). CDR3 size: 13 residues. V was pared by 2 bases and J by 3 bases, with 8 bases between. Germline CDR1 LNHDA, CDR2 SQIVND (reference sequence). CDR3 residues: CASSITRDYEQYF. DNA for the CDR3: TGTGCCAGTAGTATAACCAGGGACTACGAGCAGTACTTC.

V is TRBV29-1 and J is TRBJ2-1; TRBD2 matches at 7 bases. Germline CDR1 reads SQVTM; CDR2 reads ANQGSEA. The J segment lost 0 bases and the V segment lost 2 bases, leaving 10 bases of the junction unmatched. The CDR3 length is 17 residues. The CDR3 DNA is TGCAGCGTTGAACCACCTTTGGGCGGGAGCTCCTACAATGAGCAGTTCTTC. Translated: CSVEPPLGGSSYNEQFF.

The CDR3: CASSPHGALGNTIYF. CDR3 sequence (DNA): TGTGCCAGCAGCCCTCATGGGGCATTGGGAAACACCATATATTTT. The rearrangement uses TRBV9 and TRBJ1-3; weak D call: TRBD1 (5 bases). The CDR3 extends over 15 amino acids. The V gene's germline CDR1 is SGDLS and CDR2 YYNGEE. Trimming took off 4 bases at V and 4 bases at J, with 15 bases between the two ends.

The chain uses TRBV9 and TRBJ1-5; D call uncertain. Trimming stripped 2 bases from V and 0 bases from J, with 6 bases between. Per the germline V gene, CDR1 is SGDLS and CDR2 is YYNGEE. This CDR3 contains 14 residues. In DNA form, the CDR3 reads TGTGCCAGCAGCGTGGACGATAGCAATCAGCCCCAGCATTTT. Translating gives CASSVDDSNQPQHF. Using reference TRBV9 and TRBJ1-5 for the parts outside the CDR3, the full variable domain is DSGVTQTPKHLITATGQRVTLRCSPRSGDLSVYWYQQSLDQGLQFLIQYYNGEERAKGNILERFSAQQFPDLHSELNLSSLELGDSALYFCASSVDDSNQPQHFGDGTRLSIL.

This clonotype showed up many times. The V gene is TRBV7-6, the J gene TRBJ1-5; the match to TRBD1 covers 10 bases. The trim removed 4 bases at V and 2 bases at J, leaving 8 bases unmatched. There are 17 residues in the CDR3. Germline CDR1 reads SGHVS; CDR2 reads FNYEAQ. This chain's CDR3 is CASSSLRDRGCNQPQHF. The CDR3 DNA follows: TGTGCCAGCAGCTCCCTCCGGGACAGGGGATGCAATCAGCCCCAGCATTTT.

This clonotype was observed a single time. This chain connects TRBV2 to TRBJ1-2, with a weak D call TRBD1 (5 bases). The CDR3 is 13 amino acids. With 6 bases removed from V and 5 bases from J, the gap between germline ends came to 13 bases. Germline CDR1 reads SNHLY; CDR2 reads FYNNEI. CDR3: CASRTGGAYGYTF. The DNA of the CDR3 is TGTGCCAGCAGGACCGGGGGAGCTTATGGCTACACCTTC.

This clonotype was detected a few times. The rearrangement joins TRBV10-1 to TRBJ2-3; D is ambiguous. This CDR3 is built from 13 residues. V was pared by 0 bases and J by 4 bases, with 5 bases between. Germline V gene sequence: CDR1 WNHNN, CDR2 SYGVQD (reference sequence). The CDR3 sequence is CASSESGSDTQYF. DNA of the CDR3: TGCGCCAGCAGTGAGTCGGGGTCAGATACGCAGTATTTT.